Below are 13 T cell receptor beta chains sequenced from a single sample in a study of post-analysis software for immune sequencing data. Notes on the study in general: A handful of TRBV segments were significantly more frequent in patients than in controls. TRBV5-6, TRBV5-1 and TRBV20-1 were among these segments.

The library was made from cDNA and included unique molecular identifiers. TCRdb reprocessed the PCR reads via MiXCR and lists one record per CDR3 protein. Of hundreds of thousands of distinct CDR3 sequences listed, roughly 45% were seen once; the top ten hold 1.5% to 2%. What these receptors recognize is not known. Sequenced sample: blood. The receptors come from a girl aged 10 to 17 with multiple sclerosis.

The chain recombines TRBV6-9 with TRBJ1-5, with a possible D match to TRBD1 (6 bases). The CDR3 is made up of 13 amino acids. Germline CDR1 is MNHGY and CDR2 is SVAAGI. Trimming removed 4 bases from V and 5 bases from J, with 9 bases in between. This chain's CDR3 is CASSLDSDQPQHF. The DNA for the CDR3 is TGTGCCAGCAGTTTGGACAGCGATCAGCCCCAGCATTTT.

The chain is built from TRBV6-1 and TRBJ1-1; no clear D gene. The CDR3 runs 15 residues. Germline-derived CDR1 and CDR2 are MNHNS and SASEGT. V lost 2 bases and J 5 bases, leaving 15 bases between the germline ends. CDR3 region: CASSEKAGLTTEAFF. The CDR3 DNA sequence: TGTGCCAGCAGTGAAAAGGCAGGTTTAACTACTGAAGCTTTCTTT.

To note about this clonotype: At one of its ends the junction is not consistent with the germline gene, which may arise from a read error. The genes are TRBV29-1 and TRBJ2-7; 8 bases are shared with TRBD2. Germline CDR1 and CDR2: SQVTM and ANQGSEA. The CDR3 has 10 residues. The CDR3 bases are TGCAGCGTTCGGCTAGCGGGTTCGAACTTC. Translation gives CSVRLAGSNF.

This clonotype was recorded once. The genes are TRBV20-1 and TRBJ1-2, with D uncertain. V lost 0 bases, J lost 1 base, and 9 bases lay in between. The CDR3 totals 14 residues. Germline V gives CDR1 DFQATT, CDR2 SNEGSKA (reference sequence). The CDR3 loop reads CSARDPAVNYGYTF. CDR3 DNA: TGCAGTGCTAGAGATCCAGCAGTTAACTATGGCTACACCTTC.

The gene calls are TRBV7-9 and TRBJ2-1; possible D gene TRBD1, 6 bases. The CDR3 extends over 18 amino acids. Between the trimmed V and J ends, which lost 2 bases and 4 bases, there was a span of 21 bases. Germline values: CDR1 SEHNR, CDR2 FQNEAQ (reference sequence). This CDR3 is CASSLYRDTLLWYNEQFF. The CDR3 DNA reads TGTGCCAGCAGCTTATACCGGGACACCCTTCTTTGGTACAATGAGCAGTTCTTC. Together with reference TRBV7-9 and TRBJ2-1, the CDR3 gives the full variable domain: DTGVSQNPRHKITKRGQNVTFRCDPISEHNRLYWYRQTLGQGPEFLTYFQNEAQLEKSRLLSDRFSAERPKGSFSTLEIQRTEQGDSAMYLCASSLYRDTLLWYNEQFFGPGTRLTVL.

The chain is built from TRBV21-1 and TRBJ2-5; no DNA check was done on the table's D call, TRBD1. TRBV21-1 is classified as a pseudogene. This CDR3 comprises 15 residues. CDR3 DNA: TGTGCCAGCATCGGACAGGGGCCCCTCCGGGAGACCCAGTACTTC. This gives the protein CASIGQGPLRETQYF.

The rearrangement links TRBV7-9 to TRBJ2-1; TRBD1 matches at 10 bases. CDR3 size: 15 residues. Trimming took 5 bases from V and 7 from J; bases not matched to a gene: 8. Per germline, CDR1 SEHNR and CDR2 FQNEAQ (reference sequence). DNA for the CDR3: TGTGCCAGCAGCCCTAGACAGGGGGCGCTGAATGAGCAGTTCTTC. This sequence encodes CASSPRQGALNEQFF.

This rearrangement joins TRBV7-3 to TRBJ1-2; D perhaps matches TRBD1 (5 bases). This CDR3 contains 13 residues. Germline V gene data show CDR1 as SGHTA and CDR2 as FQGTGA. V was pared by 2 bases and J by 8 bases, with 12 bases between. CDR3 protein: CASSLPGRSGYTF. Written as DNA, the CDR3 is TGTGCCAGCAGCTTACCGGGACGGTCGGGCTACACCTTC.

This clonotype was picked up a small number of times. The V call is TRBV7-9, the J call TRBJ1-6, with unresolved D. Trimming cost V 8 bases and J 6 bases, with 14 bases left between them. The CDR3 totals 14 residues. Germline CDR1 is SEHNR and CDR2 is FQNEAQ (reference sequence). This CDR3 reads CASRGLVSNSPLHF. CDR3 nucleotides: TGTGCCAGCCGAGGACTAGTCTCTAATTCACCCCTCCACTTT.

The chain recombines TRBV4-1 with TRBJ2-7; 10 nucleotides match TRBD2. The CDR3 runs 17 residues. Germline V gene data show CDR1 as MGHRA and CDR2 as YSYEKL. With 0 bases clipped from V and 3 bases from J, the junction kept 8 bases outside the gene matches. The CDR3 loop reads CASSQEGEREGHYEQYF. The CDR3 bases are TGCGCCAGCAGCCAAGAAGGGGAGCGGGAGGGCCACTACGAGCAGTACTTC.

V gene TRBV29-1 combines with J gene TRBJ1-1; no definite D call. V was trimmed by 7 bases and J by 5 bases, leaving 14 bases between them. This CDR3 comprises 12 residues. The germline CDR1 and CDR2 sequences are SQVTM and ANQGSEA. The chain's CDR3 is CSALLWGTEAFF. CDR3 sequence (DNA): TGCAGCGCCTTGTTGTGGGGAACTGAAGCTTTCTTT.

The table lists this clonotype with a few counts. The chain carries TRBV10-3 and TRBJ2-3, with D uncertain. The germline gives CDR1 ENHRY, CDR2 SYGVKD. The CDR3 has 15 amino acids. V lost 2 bases and J 0 bases, leaving 9 bases between the germline ends. Here the CDR3 DNA reads TGTGCCATCAGTGAGGGAGAAAGAAGCACAGATACGCAGTATTTT. It specifies CAISEGERSTDTQYF.

The J gene is TRBJ2-4, the V gene TRBV7-9; TRBD1 is a possible D gene (5 bases). This CDR3 spans 14 amino acids. Germline-derived CDR1 and CDR2 are SEHNR and FQNEAQ (reference sequence). The ends were cut back, 3 bases at V and 6 bases at J, with 12 bases in the middle. The CDR3: CASSFDRNVNIQYF. For the CDR3, the DNA is TGTGCCAGCAGCTTCGACAGAAACGTAAACATTCAGTACTTC.